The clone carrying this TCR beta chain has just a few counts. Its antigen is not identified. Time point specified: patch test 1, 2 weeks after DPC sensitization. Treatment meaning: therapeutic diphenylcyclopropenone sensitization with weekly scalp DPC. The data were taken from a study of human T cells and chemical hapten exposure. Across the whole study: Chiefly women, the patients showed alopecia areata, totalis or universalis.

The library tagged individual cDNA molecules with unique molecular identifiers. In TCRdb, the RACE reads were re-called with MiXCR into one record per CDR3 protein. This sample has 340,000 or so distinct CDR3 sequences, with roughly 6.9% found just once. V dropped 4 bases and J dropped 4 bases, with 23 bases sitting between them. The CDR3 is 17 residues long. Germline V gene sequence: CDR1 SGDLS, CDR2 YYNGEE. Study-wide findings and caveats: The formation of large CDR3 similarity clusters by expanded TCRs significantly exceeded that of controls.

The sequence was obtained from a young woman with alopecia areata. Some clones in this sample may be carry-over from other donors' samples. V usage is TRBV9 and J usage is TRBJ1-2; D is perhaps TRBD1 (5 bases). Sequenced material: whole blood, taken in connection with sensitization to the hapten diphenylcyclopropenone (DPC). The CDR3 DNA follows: TGTGCCAGCAGCCGCGAAAGGGGCTCTGCTTTTGGCTATGGCTACACCTTC. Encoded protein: CASSRERGSAFGYGYTF.